These T cell receptor beta chains were read from a single sample in a study of T cell responses to AZD1222 COVID-19 vaccine. Clones were read by immunoSEQ multiplex PCR, and TCRdb kept only the in-frame ones, dropping some. The top ten hold 4.5% to 5.5% of the sample, which has roughly 150,000 clones, roughly 94% seen once. This material consisted of peripheral blood, taken 28 days after the second AZD1222 dose. The receptors were sampled from an adult who received the AZD1222 COVID-19 vaccine. CDR3s include the opening cysteine and the closing phenylalanine or tryptophan. D genes are given only for firm matches. Clone size is not always given. Where it is, it says once, few, many or a class for expanded clones.

TGTGCCACCAGCAGAGAGGGGTCCGTCGCGGGAGGGTACAATGAGCAGTTCTTC CATSREGSVAGGYNEQFF TRBJ2-1 TRBV15 18 . TRBD2
TGTGCCACCAGCGGGTCCGGGACAGGGCAGTTCTATGGCTACACCTTC CATSGSGTGQFYGYTF TRBJ1-2 TRBV15 16 . TRBD1
TGTGCCAGCAGCCAAGTTGCCGGTTGGATGACCCAGTACTTC CASSQVAGWMTQYF TRBJ2-5 TRBV3-1/TRBV3-2 14 . .
TGTGCCAGCAGCTTAGTGGGACTAGCGGGAGGGCAAGAGACCCAGTACTTC CASSLVGLAGGQETQYF TRBJ2-5 TRBV7-9 17 . TRBD2
TGTGCCAGCAGTCCTCTGGTGTTTCGGACCCAGGGGTTTAACTATGGCTACACCTTC CASSPLVFRTQGFNYGYTF TRBJ1-2 TRBV27 19 . .
TGTGCCAGTAGCCTCACAGGGCTGAAAGCTTTCTTT CASSLTGLKAFF TRBJ1-1 TRBV19 12 . .
TGTGCCAGCAGCTTACAGGCCGCCTCTGGAAACACCATATATTTT CASSLQAASGNTIYF TRBJ1-3 TRBV7-9 15 . .
TGTGCCAGCAGGCCCCTCAGGGTAACCTCCTACGAGCAGTACTTC CASRPLRVTSYEQYF TRBJ2-7 TRBV2 15 . .
TGTGCCAGCAGGTCGGGACAGGTCTACGAGCAGTACTTC CASRSGQVYEQYF TRBJ2-7 TRBV7-8 13 . TRBD1
TGTGCCAGCAGTGCCGTTATAGCGGGAGGGCCCGACGAGCAGTACTTC CASSAVIAGGPDEQYF TRBJ2-7 TRBV6-4 16 . TRBD2
TGTGCCAGCTCACACCGGGACAGGGGCTACGAGCAGTACTTC CASSHRDRGYEQYF TRBJ2-7 TRBV18 14 . TRBD1
TGTGCCAGCAGCTTGTTAGGGGCCCTGGGGACTGAAGCTTTCTTT CASSLLGALGTEAFF TRBJ1-1 TRBV5-6 15 few .
TGTGCCAGCAGCCAAGCGGGCGGGAGGGCCAGCATTCAGTACTTC CASSQAGGRASIQYF TRBJ2-4 TRBV3-1/TRBV3-2 15 . TRBD2
TGCGCCAGCAGGTTCGGGACTTTTTACGAGCAGTACTTC CASRFGTFYEQYF TRBJ2-7 TRBV10-2 13 . .
TGTGCCAGCAGCTGGCATAATGAAAAACTGTTTTTT CASSWHNEKLFF TRBJ1-4 TRBV5-5 12 once .
TGCGCCAGCAGTGAGGGAGATACGCAGTATTTT CASSEGDTQYF TRBJ2-3 TRBV10-2 11 once .
TGTGCCAGCTCACTCGGACTTAATCAGCCCCAGCATTTT CASSLGLNQPQHF TRBJ1-5 TRBV18 13 . .
TGTGCCAGCAGCCAAAGGGACAGGGAAGCTTTCTTT CASSQRDREAFF TRBJ1-1 TRBV3-1/TRBV3-2 12 . TRBD1
TGTGCCAGCAGTTACTACGCTAGCGGGATATCAGGGGAGCAGTACTTC CASSYYASGISGEQYF TRBJ2-7 TRBV6-5 16 . TRBD2
TGTGCCAGCAGTCCCCACGATATTGGGGGGAACACTGAAGCTTTCTTT CASSPHDIGGNTEAFF TRBJ1-1 TRBV27 16 . .
TGTGCCAGCAGACCCGGACTAGTGGGAGAGACCCAGTACTTC CASRPGLVGETQYF TRBJ2-5 TRBV2 14 once TRBD2
TGTGCCAGCAGTGCAGGTCCACCGAACACCGGGGAGCTGTTTTTT CASSAGPPNTGELFF TRBJ2-2 TRBV2 15 once .
TGTGCCAGCAGTTACGAGTGGGGTAGCGGGAGGGCCAGGGAAGATACGCAGTATTTT CASSYEWGSGRAREDTQYF TRBJ2-3 TRBV6-2/TRBV6-3 19 . TRBD2
TGTGCCAGCAGTTACTCGACAGGGGACTCCTACGAGCAGTACTTC CASSYSTGDSYEQYF TRBJ2-7 TRBV6-5 15 . TRBD1
TGTGCCAGCAGTTTAAGGCGGGCGCCGAACACTGAAGCTTTCTTT CASSLRRAPNTEAFF TRBJ1-1 TRBV28 15 . .
TGCGCCAGCAGCCAAGACAGGGGGTCGTATGGCTACACCTTC CASSQDRGSYGYTF TRBJ1-2 TRBV4-1 14 . TRBD1
TGTGCCAGCAACCTCCAAGGGGCCTATGGCTACACCTTC CASNLQGAYGYTF TRBJ1-2 TRBV19 13 . .
TGCGCCAGCAGTGACCGGCCAAGCACGGATACGCAGTATTTT CASSDRPSTDTQYF TRBJ2-3 TRBV10-1 14 . .
TGTGCCAGCGGGCTAGCGGGCCCCAATGAGCAGTTCTTC CASGLAGPNEQFF TRBJ2-1 TRBV7-9 13 . TRBD2
TGTGCCAGCAGCCTCCTTCTAGGGTACGAGCAGTACTTC CASSLLLGYEQYF TRBJ2-7 TRBV14 13 . .
TGTGCCAGCTTGCCGGGAGGGTACAATGAGCAGTTCTTC CASLPGGYNEQFF TRBJ2-1 TRBV7-8 13 . TRBD2
TGTGCCAGTAGTATGTGGGGGTCTGGGACCGGGGAGCTGTTTTTT CASSMWGSGTGELFF TRBJ2-2 TRBV19 15 . .
TGTGCCAGCAGCCCCCAAAGTAGCAATCAGCCCCAGCATTTT CASSPQSSNQPQHF TRBJ1-5 TRBV27 14 . .
TGTGCCAGCAGCACGCAGGCGTATACGCAGTATTTT CASSTQAYTQYF TRBJ2-3 TRBV21-1 12 . .
TGTGCCAGCAGTTCCTCCCGATCCCGTACCTACGAGCAGTACTTC CASSSSRSRTYEQYF TRBJ2-7 TRBV28 15 . .
TGTGCCAGCAGTGAACTCGCGGACAGGGGGTTCTTC CASSELADRGFF TRBJ2-1 TRBV2 12 once TRBD1
TGTGCCAGCAGCGCACCCCCAACCGGACAGGGTGTAGGGTATGGCTACACCTTC CASSAPPTGQGVGYGYTF TRBJ1-2 TRBV9 18 . TRBD1
TGTGCCAGCAGGGAGGGTGGGGCTCTCAGGCAGTACTTC CASREGGALRQYF TRBJ2-7 TRBV6-5 13 once .
TGTGCCAGCAGCCCGGACACGAGAGTGCAGCCCCAGCATTTT CASSPDTRVQPQHF TRBJ1-5 TRBV3-1/TRBV3-2 14 . .
TGTGCCAGCAGCCAATCCAGGGGGGTTTCGGTAAACTATGGCTACACCTTC CASSQSRGVSVNYGYTF TRBJ1-2 TRBV3-1/TRBV3-2 17 . TRBD1
TGTGCCATCAGTGAGTCAAAGTCAGGGGGCTATAATTCACCCCTCCACTTT CAISESKSGGYNSPLHF TRBJ1-6 TRBV10-3 17 . TRBD1
TGTGCCAGTGGAACCCTACGGGTCCTCAAAGGGGGGGAGCTGTTTTTT CASGTLRVLKGGELFF TRBJ2-2 TRBV19 16 . .
TGTGCCAGTAGTATTATAGCGGGAGGGCCCCATGAGCAGTTCTTC CASSIIAGGPHEQFF TRBJ2-1 TRBV19 15 . TRBD2
TGTGCCAGCTCACCTGGACAGGGGGGTGGCTACACCTTC CASSPGQGGGYTF TRBJ1-2 TRBV18 13 . TRBD1
TGTGCCAGCAGCGGGACGACAGGGCACTCTGGGGCCAACGTCCTGACTTTC CASSGTTGHSGANVLTF TRBJ2-6 TRBV13 17 . TRBD1
TGTGCCACCAGCAGGGAATGGGGGACAGTCGTTTACAATGAGCAGTTCTTC CATSREWGTVVYNEQFF TRBJ2-1 TRBV15 17 . TRBD1
TGTGCCAGCAGCCAAGTCGCGTTCACTGAAGCTTTCTTT CASSQVAFTEAFF TRBJ1-1 TRBV4-2 13 . .
TGTGCCAGCAGCCCTAAAGACAGGGACCACTACGAGCAGTACTTC CASSPKDRDHYEQYF TRBJ2-7 TRBV7-6 15 . TRBD1
TGTGCCAGCAATCCTAGCGGGAGAAACGAGCAGTACTTC CASNPSGRNEQYF TRBJ2-7 TRBV27 13 . TRBD2
TGTGCCAGCAGCCGGGTTGATTTGGGGGCCCTCTATGGCTACACCTTC CASSRVDLGALYGYTF TRBJ1-2 TRBV11-2 16 . .
TGTGCCAGCAGCCGGGGGAGCGAGCAGTACTTC CASSRGSEQYF TRBJ2-7 TRBV14 11 . .
TGTGCCAGCTCACCACCGGGGAGCGGGAGAAGGGTCGCAGATACGCAGTATTTT CASSPPGSGRRVADTQYF TRBJ2-3 TRBV18 18 . TRBD2
TGTGCCAGCAGCTTAGGACTAGCGGGGAACAATGAGCAGTTCTTC CASSLGLAGNNEQFF TRBJ2-1 TRBV7-6 15 . TRBD2
TGTGCCTGGAGTGTCCTCAGGGTGATAAACTATGGCTACACCTTC CAWSVLRVINYGYTF TRBJ1-2 TRBV30 15 . .
TGTGCCAGCAGCCAAGATCGGAGACTAGCGGCCTCTGGGGCCAACGTCCTGACTTTC CASSQDRRLAASGANVLTF TRBJ2-6 TRBV3-1/TRBV3-2 19 . TRBD2
TGTGCCAGCAGGGCAGGGGTCTATAGCAATCAGCCCCAGCATTTT CASRAGVYSNQPQHF TRBJ1-5 TRBV2 15 . .
TGTGCCACCAGCAATCGACAAAACACTGAAGCTTTCTTT CATSNRQNTEAFF TRBJ1-1 TRBV15 13 . .